This entry concerns a single T cell receptor (beta chain). The method was immunoSEQ multiplex PCR; TCRdb's version includes in-frame clones alone and lacks a portion of them. The repertoire has approximately 230,000 clones, more than 85% of them found once; the top ten carry approximately 4.1%. Deletions cut 5 bases from V and 7 bases from J, with 20 bases between. This CDR3 has 15 residues. Germline loops: CDR1 LNHDA, CDR2 SQIVND (reference sequence). The data are from a study of blood T cell repertoires in COVID-19. The wider study: COVID-19 samples collected from the United States, Italy and Spain covered acute and convalescent phases.

This sequence originates from a woman under 40 who had recovered from COVID-19. Sequencing was carried out using PBMCs or T cells enriched from blood (not recorded which). J is TRBJ1-1 and V is TRBV19; tentative D call: TRBD1 (6 bases). As DNA, the CDR3 is TGTGCCAGTAGTCCCTCGGGGGGGCGAAGTTATGAAGCTTTCTTT. This gives the protein CASSPSGGRSYEAFF. The complete variable domain, with remaining parts taken from reference TRBV19 and TRBJ1-1, reads DGGITQSPKYLFRKEGQNVTLSCEQNLNHDAMYWYRQDPGQGLRLIYYSQIVNDFQKGDIAEGYSVSREKKESFPLTVTSAQKNPTAFYLCASSPSGGRSYEAFFGQGTRLTVV.